Sequencing of this T cell receptor (beta chain) was carried out in a study of long-term antiretroviral therapy in people with HIV. Overall study results and limits: When set beside controls, HIV repertoires had CDR3 length ranges that were narrower. Information on adherence to ART, viral resistance or therapy changes was unavailable.

Running of the v3.0 immunoSEQ assay took place at survey level. Sequencing was performed with immunoSEQ multiplex PCR; in TCRdb, only in-frame clones are kept and a portion is missing. The table shows about 21,000 clones, with roughly 84% occurring only once. CDR3 length: 16 residues. Germline CDR1 reads ENHRY; CDR2 reads SYGVKD. The ends were cut back, 0 bases at V and 1 base at J, with 13 bases in the middle. This clone was detected a few times. Its antigen is still unknown. This sequence joins TRBV10-3 and TRBJ2-7, with D uncertain. The origin of this receptor is a young man with HIV. Sample: unsorted PBMCs, taken 0.2 years before starting antiretroviral therapy. The CDR3 region is CAISESTGSFSYEQYF. The CDR3 coding sequence is TGTGCCATCAGTGAGTCGACCGGGTCCTTTTCCTACGAGCAGTACTTC.